Listed here is a single T cell receptor beta chain. What it binds is unknown. Diagnostic assessment was based on clinical symptoms, serum thyroxine and TRAb, thyroid ultrasound and orbital computed tomography. The authors obtained PBMCs from 7.5 to 10 ml of fresh peripheral blood. The entry originates in a study of T cells in Graves' hyperthyroidism and ophthalmopathy. On the study more broadly: Peripheral blood was secured at the point of initial diagnosis, before any treatment. General study results and limits: Blood shared most expanded thyroid clonotypes above 0.001.

The germline CDR1 and CDR2 sequences are SGDLS and YYNGEE. V was trimmed by 1 base and J by 0 bases, leaving 11 bases between them. This CDR3 is 16 amino acids long. Researchers took RNA transcripts and amplified the TCR beta CDR3 regions from them. TCR CDR3 underwent first-round RT-PCR with the HTBI primer set. One entry per CDR3 protein results from TCRdb running MiXCR on the multiplex PCR reads. The table lists roughly 500,000 distinct CDR3 sequences, approximately 23% of them singletons, with under 55% in the top ten. Source material: blood. This sequence originates from a woman between 65 and 79 years old with Graves' ophthalmopathy. This chain links TRBV9 with TRBJ2-1; the D gene is possibly TRBD2 (5 bases). The CDR3 bases are TGTGCCAGCAGCGTATTAGCGTCGAGCTCCTACAATGAGCAGTTCTTC. This gives the protein CASSVLASSSYNEQFF. Filled out from reference TRBV9 and TRBJ2-1, the complete variable domain reads DSGVTQTPKHLITATGQRVTLRCSPRSGDLSVYWYQQSLDQGLQFLIQYYNGEERAKGNILERFSAQQFPDLHSELNLSSLELGDSALYFCASSVLASSSYNEQFFGPGTRLTVL.